Listed here is a single T cell receptor (beta chain). Its antigen is undetermined. TCRB sequencing was done at Survey resolution level. Method: immunoSEQ multiplex PCR; TCRdb's copy keeps in-frame clones and lacks some. The sample has approximately 15,000 clones, just under 80% seen once; the top ten hold approximately 0.42%. This sample stems from a study of follicular helper T cells after annual influenza vaccination. Study background: For some subjects, blood spans the 2013-2014, 2014-2015 and 2015-2016 annual vaccinations.

Trimming took off 5 bases at V and 4 bases at J, with 11 bases between the two ends. The CDR3 runs 13 residues. Germline V gene lookup returns CDR1 MNHEY and CDR2 SMNVEV (reference sequence). The study, taken as a whole, reports: Successive annual vaccinations recalled a recurrent oligoclonal ICOS+CD38+ cTfh response with influenza-specific clonotypes.

The sample's time point: 2014-2015 season, pre-vaccination. Sequencing used CXCR5- memory CD4+ T cells sorted from blood, obtained on the day of influenza vaccination. This sequence joins TRBV27 and TRBJ1-1; perhaps TRBD1 as D (5 bases). The TCR comes from an adult who received the influenza vaccine. Written as DNA, the CDR3 is TGTGCCAGCAGTCCTTCAGGGTCCACTGAAGCTTTCTTT. Its protein product is CASSPSGSTEAFF.